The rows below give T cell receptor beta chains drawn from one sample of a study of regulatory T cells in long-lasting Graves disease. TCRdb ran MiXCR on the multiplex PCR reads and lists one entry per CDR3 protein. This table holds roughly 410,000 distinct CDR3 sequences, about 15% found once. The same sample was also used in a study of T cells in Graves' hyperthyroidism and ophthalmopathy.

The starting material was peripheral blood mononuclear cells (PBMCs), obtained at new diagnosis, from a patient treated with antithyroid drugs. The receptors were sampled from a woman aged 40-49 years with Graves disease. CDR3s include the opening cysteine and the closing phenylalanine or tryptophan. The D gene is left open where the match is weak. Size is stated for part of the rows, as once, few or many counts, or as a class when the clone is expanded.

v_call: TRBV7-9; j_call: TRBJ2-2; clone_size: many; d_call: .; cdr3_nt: TGTGCCAGCAGCTTAGGGGTAACGAACACCGGGGAGCTGTTTTTT; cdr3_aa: CASSLGVTNTGELFF
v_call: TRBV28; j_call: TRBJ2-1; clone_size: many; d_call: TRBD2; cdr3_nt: TGTGCCAGCAGGTCCGGGACTAGCGGTTACAATGAGCAGTTCTTC; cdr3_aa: CASRSGTSGYNEQFF
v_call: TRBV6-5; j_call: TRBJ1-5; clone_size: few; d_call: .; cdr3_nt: TGTGCCAGCAGTTACTCTGGGGGATCGGATCAGCCCCAGCATTTT; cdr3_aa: CASSYSGGSDQPQHF
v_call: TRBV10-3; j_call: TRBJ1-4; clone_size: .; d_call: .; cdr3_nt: TGTGCCATTGGGGACAATGAAAAACTGTTTTTT; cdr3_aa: CAIGDNEKLFF
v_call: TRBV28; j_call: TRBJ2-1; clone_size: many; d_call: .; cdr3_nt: TGTGCCAGCAGGCGAGTTGGGTTTGGAAACAATGAGCAGTTCTTC; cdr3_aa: CASRRVGFGNNEQFF
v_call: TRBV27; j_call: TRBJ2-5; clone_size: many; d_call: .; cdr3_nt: TGTGCCAGCAGTTCCCTCGGGGGCAGCCAAGAGACCCAGTACTTC; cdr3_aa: CASSSLGGSQETQYF
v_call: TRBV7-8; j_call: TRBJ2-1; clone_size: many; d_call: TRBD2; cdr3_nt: TGTGCCAGCAGCCCAATAGCGGGCTCCTACAATGAGCAGTTCTTC; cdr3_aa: CASSPIAGSYNEQFF
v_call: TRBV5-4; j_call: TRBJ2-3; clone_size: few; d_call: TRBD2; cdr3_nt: TGTGTCAGCACCCCTAGCGGGAGGCACACAGATACGCAGTATTTT; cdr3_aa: CVSTPSGRHTDTQYF
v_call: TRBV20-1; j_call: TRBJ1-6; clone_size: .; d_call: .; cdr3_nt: TGCAGTGCTAGGGATATCCGGACGGCCTCCTATAATTCACCCCTCCACTTT; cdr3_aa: CSARDIRTASYNSPLHF
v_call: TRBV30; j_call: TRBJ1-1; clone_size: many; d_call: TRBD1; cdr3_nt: TGTGCCTGGAGGACACAGGGGTGGACTGAAGCTTTCTTT; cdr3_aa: CAWRTQGWTEAFF